This T cell receptor (beta chain) was recorded in a study of siplizumab effects on memory and regulatory T cells. General study results and limits: It seemed that naive T cells were more diverse than memory cells and were major contributors to the alloresponse. An assignable naive or memory phenotype was lacking in roughly 75-97% of proliferating CD4+ or CD8+ clones. Some alloreactive sequences were traceable to unstimulated CD4+ memory cells, and siplizumab significantly reduced them.

Note on this clone: The antigen is undetermined.

Some clones are missing from TCRdb's copy, which holds only in-frame ones; the method was immunoSEQ multiplex PCR. The sample holds tens of thousands of clones; 93% are singletons and the top ten take about 6.7%. Germline lookup yields CDR1 MNHEY and CDR2 SMNVEV (reference sequence). The V end was cut by 6 bases, the J end by 5 bases, with 14 bases between. This CDR3 has 13 residues. The TCR was taken from a human donor in good health. Sequencing was carried out using CD8+ T cells sorted from blood. The genes are TRBV27 and TRBJ2-7, with D possibly being TRBD1 (6 bases). This CDR3 is CASSPQGGHEQYF. As DNA, the CDR3 is TGTGCCAGCAGCCCACAGGGTGGACACGAGCAGTACTTC.